The 21 T cell receptor beta chains presented below share a single source sample, sequenced in a study of blood T cell repertoires in COVID-19. Using immunoSEQ multiplex PCR, the repertoire was profiled, and TCRdb retains in-frame clones only, with some absent. Seen here are around 220,000 clones, under 85% observed once, and the top ten hold roughly 7.8%. Input material: peripheral blood. These receptors all come from a woman aged 80 or over with COVID-19, enrolled during active disease.

This clone appeared once. The chain carries TRBV19 and TRBJ1-4, with a tentative D call TRBD1 (6 bases). The CDR3 contains 14 residues. Trimming took 8 bases from V and 6 from J, leaving 16 bases between them. Germline V gene data show CDR1 as LNHDA and CDR2 as SQIVND (reference sequence). CDR3 in DNA: TGTGCCAGTTCCGAAGGGGGGGTCGATGAAAAACTGTTTTTT. This gives the protein CASSEGGVDEKLFF.

A few counts support this clone. Distinct nucleotide sequences in the sample also encode this CDR3. CDR3 DNA sequence: TGCGCCAGCAGCCCCGGGGGGGGTGAGACCCAGTACTTC. This sequence encodes CASSPGGGETQYF. This chain connects TRBV5-1 to TRBJ2-5; TRBD2 aligns across 8 bases. Germline assignment: CDR1 SGHRS and CDR2 YFSETQ. V dropped 4 bases and J dropped 5; count of bases not matched to a gene: 4. The CDR3 contains 13 residues.

The chain is built from TRBV5-4 and TRBJ1-1; D may be TRBD1 (5 bases). The ends were cut back, 0 bases at V and 1 base at J, with 10 bases in the middle. The CDR3 is made up of 15 amino acids. From germline, CDR1 is SGHNT and CDR2 YYREEE (reference sequence). CDR3 in amino acids: CASSLGGEGNTEAFF. The CDR3 bases are TGTGCCAGCAGCTTGGGGGGGGAGGGGAACACTGAAGCTTTCTTT.

The gene calls are TRBV6-5 and TRBJ2-3; 8 bases fit TRBD2. V dropped 6 bases and J dropped 1; count of bases not matched to a gene: 3. The CDR3 runs to 14 residues. Per germline, CDR1 MNHEY and CDR2 SVGAGI. CDR3 sequence (DNA): TGTGCCAGCAGATCACTAGCGGGCACAGATACGCAGTATTTT. This codes for CASRSLAGTDTQYF.

The chain is built from TRBV29-1 and TRBJ1-1; TRBD1 matches 7 bases. Germline V gene lookup returns CDR1 SQVTM and CDR2 ANQGSEA. The V and J ends lost 5 bases and 3 bases, in that order; junction bases with no gene match: 3. The CDR3 contains 12 residues. In DNA form, the CDR3 reads TGCAGCGTTTCCAGGGGGGACACTGAAGCTTTCTTT. Its protein product is CSVSRGDTEAFF.

The chain uses TRBV20-1 and TRBJ1-2; D remains unclear. Germline assignment: CDR1 DFQATT and CDR2 SNEGSKA (reference sequence). The CDR3 covers 11 residues. V lost 3 bases and J 3 bases, leaving 5 bases between the germline ends. The CDR3 loop is CSASQDYGYTF. The DNA of the CDR3 is TGCAGTGCTAGTCAGGACTATGGCTACACCTTC.

The table lists this clone with a count of one. CDR3 amino acids: CASSLGQGNGYTF. The CDR3 DNA follows: TGTGCCAGCAGCTTAGGTCAGGGGAATGGCTACACCTTC. The chain carries TRBV7-9 and TRBJ1-2; TRBD1 might be the D (6 bases). V dropped 1 base and J dropped 6 bases, with 9 bases sitting between them. The V gene's germline CDR1 is SEHNR and CDR2 FQNEAQ (reference sequence). The CDR3 sequence is 13 residues long. The complete variable domain, with remaining parts taken from reference TRBV7-9 and TRBJ1-2, reads DTGVSQNPRHKITKRGQNVTFRCDPISEHNRLYWYRQTLGQGPEFLTYFQNEAQLEKSRLLSDRFSAERPKGSFSTLEIQRTEQGDSAMYLCASSLGQGNGYTFGSGTRLTVV.

For the CDR3, the DNA is TGTGCCAGCACCCCGGGACAGGGAAATGTTGGGGATCAGCCCCAGCATTTT. It translates to CASTPGQGNVGDQPQHF. The J gene is TRBJ1-5, the V gene TRBV28, with 9 bases fitting TRBD1. The J segment lost 5 bases and the V segment lost 7 bases, leaving 15 bases of the junction unmatched. Per the germline V gene, CDR1 is MDHEN and CDR2 is SYDVKM. This CDR3 has 17 amino acids. Supplemented by reference TRBV28 and TRBJ1-5, the full variable domain reads DVKVTQSSRYLVKRTGEKVFLECVQDMDHENMFWYRQDPGLGLRLIYFSYDVKMKEKGDIPEGYSVSREKKERFSLILESASTNQTSMYLCASTPGQGNVGDQPQHFGDGTRLSIL.

A word on this clone: Distinct nucleotide sequences in the sample also encode this CDR3. J is TRBJ1-1 and V is TRBV5-1; no definite D call. Germline V CDR1 and CDR2: SGHRS, YFSETQ. Trimming stripped 2 bases from V and 4 bases from J, with 6 bases between. This CDR3 contains 12 residues. As DNA, the CDR3 is TGCGCCAGCAGCTTACCCGGCACTGAAGCTTTCTTT. It translates to CASSLPGTEAFF.

This chain links TRBV28 with TRBJ2-2; D is perhaps TRBD2 (6 bases). There are 15 residues in the CDR3. Germline CDR1 MDHEN, CDR2 SYDVKM. Between the trimmed V and J ends, which lost 7 bases and 1 base, there was a span of 13 bases. CDR3 bases: TGTGCCAGCATCAGCTTAGCGGTGAACACCGGGGAGCTGTTTTTT. Encoded protein: CASISLAVNTGELFF.

The V gene is TRBV29-1, the J gene TRBJ2-5, with a possible D match to TRBD1 (6 bases). The CDR3 has 12 residues. Trimming shortened V by 6 bases and J by 1 base, and 9 bases separated the two germline ends. The germline gives CDR1 SQVTM, CDR2 ANQGSEA. The CDR3 is CSVSQGQETQYF. DNA for the CDR3: TGCAGCGTATCACAGGGCCAAGAGACCCAGTACTTC.

This clone was picked up one time. The rearrangement links TRBV6-1 to TRBJ1-4, with D uncertain. This CDR3 region has 15 residues. V was cut by 3 bases and J by 4 bases, with 12 bases left in between. Germline values: CDR1 MNHNS, CDR2 SASEGT. CDR3 bases: TGTGCCAGCAGTGATTGGGTACAGATTAATGAAAAACTGTTTTTT. This gives the protein CASSDWVQINEKLFF.

The chain employs TRBV24-1 and TRBJ2-1, with D perhaps matching TRBD2 (6 bases). This CDR3 has 16 residues. V lost 6 bases to trimming and J lost 7 bases, with 21 bases between them. Germline CDR1 KGHDR, CDR2 SFDVKD. The CDR3 is CATSPTLGTLGNEQFF. CDR3 nucleotide sequence: TGTGCCACCAGTCCGACCCTTGGGACTCTTGGGAATGAGCAGTTCTTC.

The V and J genes are TRBV29-1 and TRBJ2-1; perhaps TRBD2 as D (6 bases). In germline, CDR1 is SQVTM, CDR2 ANQGSEA. Trimming removed 5 bases at V and 0 bases at J, with 11 bases between. The CDR3 covers 14 residues. In nucleotides, the CDR3 is TGCAGCGTTTTGGAGGGGAGCTCCTACAATGAGCAGTTCTTC. It is translated as CSVLEGSSYNEQFF.

The CDR3 region has the DNA TGTGCCAGCATCGAAGGCGGGACAGGGAACACTGAAGCTTTCTTT. Translating it yields CASIEGGTGNTEAFF. V usage is TRBV7-9 and J usage is TRBJ1-1; TRBD1 matches 8 bases. CDR3 length: 15 residues. V was pared by 7 bases and J by 1 base, with 8 bases of the junction left unmatched. Germline assignment: CDR1 SEHNR and CDR2 FQNEAQ (reference sequence).

The chain combines TRBV5-6 with TRBJ2-4, with D possibly TRBD2 on 6 matching bases. The CDR3 runs 14 residues. V lost 5 bases and J lost 8, with 17 bases in between. Germline V gene sequence: CDR1 SGHDT, CDR2 YYEEEE. CDR3 amino acids: CASSSTREADIQYF. CDR3 DNA sequence: TGTGCCAGCAGTTCGACCAGGGAGGCGGACATTCAGTACTTC.

The chain has TRBV5-4 and TRBJ1-4; D is undetermined. V gave up 4 bases and J gave up 7 bases, with 11 bases separating them. This CDR3 has 13 residues. Germline V gene sequence: CDR1 SGHNT, CDR2 YYREEE (reference sequence). In nucleotides, the CDR3 is TGTGCCAGCAGCGGAGGTCGAGGTGAAAAACTGTTTTTT. Encoded protein: CASSGGRGEKLFF.

The chain couples TRBV10-3 to TRBJ2-5, with 12 bases aligning to TRBD2. Germline values: CDR1 ENHRY, CDR2 SYGVKD. V lost 4 bases to trimming and J lost 1 base; unmatched junction nucleotides: 1. This CDR3 region has 15 residues. CDR3 sequence: CAISGTSGAQETQYF. As DNA, the CDR3 is TGTGCCATCAGTGGGACTAGCGGGGCCCAAGAGACCCAGTACTTC.

V and J are TRBV5-1 and TRBJ1-2; TRBD1 matches at 8 bases. The CDR3 contains 15 residues. Germline V gene lookup returns CDR1 SGHRS and CDR2 YFSETQ. V trimming: 0 bases; J trimming: 4 bases; junction bases outside the gene matches: 5. In DNA form, the CDR3 reads TGCGCCAGCAGCTTGGTAGGACAGGGTTCCTATGGCTACACCTTC. Its protein product is CASSLVGQGSYGYTF.

The chain carries TRBV3-1 (or the pseudogene TRBV3-2) and TRBJ1-1; D may be TRBD1 (5 bases). Germline values: CDR1 LGHDT, CDR2 YNNKEL (reference sequence). The CDR3 contains 14 residues. The V gene lost 4 bases and the J gene lost 5 bases, with 14 bases spanning the gap. The CDR3 DNA reads as TGTGCCAGCAGCCCGGGGGAGATGGTGACTGAAGCTTTCTTT. Its protein is CASSPGEMVTEAFF.

The sample holds a few counts of this clone. The chain is built from TRBV15 and TRBJ1-1; D ambiguous. Germline V CDR1 and CDR2: LNHNV, YYDKDF (reference sequence). The CDR3 contains 13 residues. V dropped 0 bases and J dropped 10 bases, with 12 bases sitting between them. Here the CDR3 reads CATSRDQAQRAFF. In DNA form, the CDR3 reads TGTGCCACCAGCAGAGATCAGGCGCAGAGAGCTTTCTTT.